This TCR beta chain was documented in a study of CD8 T cells in ankylosing spondylitis (dated 2017 in TCRdb). For the study in its entirety: The study profiled T cell receptor beta repertoires in healthy donors and ankylosing spondylitis patients to find disease-linked TCR variants. In total, the full study cohort was made up of 100 to 140 healthy donors and 25 ankylosing spondylitis patients. Peripheral blood samples were taken, and synovial fluid was additionally collected from ankylosing spondylitis patients.

What the research found in general, with its limitations: The disease-linked clones showed a CD8+ phenotype and occurred at relatively low frequencies in peripheral blood. Some motif variants had previously been reported in the synovial fluid and blood of reactive arthritis patients, which suggests shared mechanisms of disease initiation. A TCR beta motif made up of several highly homologous amino acid variants appeared to be characteristic of blood from ankylosing spondylitis patients. The disease-linked clones were reported to be significantly enriched in matched synovial fluid samples from ankylosing spondylitis patients.

Instrument used: Illumina HiSeq 2500. Quantitative 5'-RACE with molecular barcodes was used to prepare TCR beta libraries. Concerning the study's data processing: To identify disease-linked TCR variants, a new computational method was used, one built on a probabilistic model of VDJ rearrangement. TCRdb passed the public sequencing reads through fastp at Q25 and MiXCR, retaining productive beta sequences. Identical CDR3 protein sequences are pooled into one entry, listed with their most common genes and DNA. TCRdb, rather than the study authors, made the V and J calls. A total of roughly 470,000 distinct CDR3 sequences appear in this sample, about 25% of them only once. 0.89% of the sample belongs to the ten largest clones. In the case of this clonotype: The antigen it recognizes is unknown. No per-base quality is available; no much larger clone lies one base away.

The CDR3 numbers 15 residues from cysteine through phenylalanine. The kept DNA is CDR3 alone, 45 bases in frame from the first base. The V end loses 6 bases and the J end loses 3 bases, and a stretch of 15 bases separates them. The clonotype was recovered from a male donor with ankylosing spondylitis. The sample was blood, either unsorted or a sorted T cell fraction (not recorded which). This receptor chain uses TRBV12-3 or TRBV12-4 and TRBJ1-5; TRBD1 is a weak D gene call, 6 bases matching. CDR3 sequence: CASSQSGGFNQPQHF. Here is the DNA: TGTGCCAGCAGCCAGTCGGGGGGCTTCAATCAGCCCCAGCATTTT.